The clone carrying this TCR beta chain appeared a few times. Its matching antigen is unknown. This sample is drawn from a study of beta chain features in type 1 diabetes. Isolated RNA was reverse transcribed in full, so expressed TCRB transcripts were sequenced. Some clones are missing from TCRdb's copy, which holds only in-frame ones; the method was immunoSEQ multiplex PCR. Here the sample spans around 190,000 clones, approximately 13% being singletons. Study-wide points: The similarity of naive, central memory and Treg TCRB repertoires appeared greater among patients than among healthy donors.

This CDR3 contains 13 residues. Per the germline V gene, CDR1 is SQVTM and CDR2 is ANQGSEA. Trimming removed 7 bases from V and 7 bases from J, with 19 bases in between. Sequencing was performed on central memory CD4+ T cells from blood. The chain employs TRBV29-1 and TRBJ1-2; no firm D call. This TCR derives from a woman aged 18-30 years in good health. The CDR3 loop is CSGQPSSGGGYTF. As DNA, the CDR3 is TGCAGCGGTCAACCCTCCTCGGGAGGTGGCTACACCTTC.